This T cell receptor (beta chain) was sequenced for a study of CD8+ T cells in alopecia areata. General study findings and limits: Relative to normal scalp, lesional scalp, especially alopecia totalis/universalis, showed higher clonality.

Per germline, CDR1 SQVTM and CDR2 ANQGSEA. V gave up 4 bases and J gave up 4 bases; unmatched junction bases: 9. This CDR3 region has 14 residues. With regard to this clone: Its target is not known.

The investigators collected lesional scalp punch biopsies and peripheral blood from alopecia areata patients. PBMCs, the starting material, were the source of sorted CD4+ and CD8+ T cells. RNA extraction and reverse transcription yielded cDNA as sequencing template. Profiled with immunoSEQ multiplex PCR; TCRdb holds only in-frame clones, not every one. Seen here are 120,000 or so clones, roughly 54% observed once, and the top ten hold 4.5%. The input for sequencing was CD4+ T cells sorted from blood, taken at week 0. This clonotype was obtained from a human donor with alopecia areata. The chain has TRBV29-1 and TRBJ2-7, with 8 nucleotides matching TRBD1. CDR3 amino acids: CSVVLGTGRYEQYF. CDR3 bases: TGCAGCGTTGTACTAGGGACAGGAAGGTACGAGCAGTACTTC.